The 23 T cell receptor beta chains in this list originate from one sample, sequenced in a study of T-cell memory formation after mild COVID-19. TCRdb processed the 5' RACE reads anew with MiXCR; each CDR3 protein has one entry. The data contain 250,000 to 350,000 distinct CDR3 sequences, 15% to 20% of them singletons. Source material: PBMCs or a T cell subset sorted from them (not recorded which). Receptor source: a man in his late teens or twenties who had mild COVID-19 (a few samples of this study predate the infection). Cell type and time point are not known.

This clonotype was seen many times. This sequence joins TRBV7-6 and TRBJ2-2; 12 bases map to TRBD2. Germline-derived CDR1 and CDR2 are SGHVS and FNYEAQ. There are 18 residues in the CDR3. V shed 5 bases, J shed 3 bases, and the junction held 10 bases outside the gene matches. The CDR3 spells CASSRAASGGAYTGELFF. The CDR3 coding sequence is TGTGCCAGCAGCCGGGCGGCTAGCGGGGGGGCCTACACCGGGGAGCTGTTTTTT.

The chain has TRBV7-2 and TRBJ1-2, with D uncertain. Germline values: CDR1 SGHTA, CDR2 FQGNSA. The CDR3 runs 15 residues. V gave up 1 base and J gave up 5 bases, with 14 bases separating them. In nucleotides, the CDR3 is TGTGCCAGCAGCTTAGAGGCACAGTTCTCTTATGGCTACACCTTC. This gives the protein CASSLEAQFSYGYTF.

The V and J genes are TRBV7-2 and TRBJ2-3, with D possibly matching TRBD1 (5 bases). V was trimmed by 6 bases and J by 5 bases, leaving 15 bases between them. This CDR3 has 14 residues. Germline V gene lookup returns CDR1 SGHTA and CDR2 FQGNSA. CDR3 nucleotides: TGTGCCAGCAGGAAAGGGGCCCCAGGAGATACGCAGTATTTT. Residues: CASRKGAPGDTQYF.

This clonotype appeared a few times. This sequence joins TRBV5-1 and TRBJ1-1; D is unclear. This CDR3 spans 15 amino acids. Trimming shortened V by 0 bases and J by 3 bases, and 12 bases separated the two germline ends. The germline V gene has CDR1 SGHRS and CDR2 YFSETQ. The CDR3: CASSLGEPGHTEAFF. The CDR3 nucleotides read TGCGCCAGCAGCTTGGGGGAACCCGGGCACACTGAAGCTTTCTTT. The whole variable domain, filled in from reference TRBV5-1 and TRBJ1-1, reads KAGVTQTPRYLIKTRGQQVTLSCSPISGHRSVSWYQQTPGQGLQFLFEYFSETQRNKGNFPGRFSGRQFSNSRSEMNVSTLELGDSALYLCASSLGEPGHTEAFFGQGTRLTVV.

The chain has TRBV15 and TRBJ2-5; D is unresolved. V was cut by 8 bases and J by 2 bases, with 15 bases left in between. From germline, CDR1 is LNHNV and CDR2 YYDKDF (reference sequence). CDR3 size: 14 residues. For the CDR3, the DNA is TGTGCCACCTCGCCGCGCATCACTCAAGAGACCCAGTACTTC. This gives the protein CATSPRITQETQYF.

This clonotype has only a few counts. This chain joins TRBV2 and TRBJ1-2; TRBD1 matches at 7 bases. The CDR3 loop spans 14 amino acids. The germline V gene encodes CDR1 SNHLY and CDR2 FYNNEI. Trimming cost V 8 bases and J 0 bases; bases outside gene matches: 6. CDR3 protein: CASGAQGANYGYTF. As DNA, the CDR3 is TGTGCCAGCGGAGCCCAGGGGGCTAACTATGGCTACACCTTC.

The V and J genes are TRBV12-3 or TRBV12-4 and TRBJ2-5, with 7 bases fitting TRBD2. The CDR3 spans 16 residues. The ends lost 2 bases at V and 5 bases at J; junction bases unmatched: 11. CDR3 coding DNA: TGTGCCAGCAGTTTACTGTCCGGGGGGATGCGTGAGACCCAGTACTTC. It encodes CASSLLSGGMRETQYF.

The chain employs TRBV14 and TRBJ1-3, with D possibly matching TRBD1 (6 bases). Between the trimmed V and J ends, which lost 4 bases and 3 bases, there was a span of 16 bases. Germline V gene lookup returns CDR1 SGHDN and CDR2 FVKESK. The CDR3 has 16 residues. Here the CDR3 reads CASSRGRGWFGNTIYF. The CDR3 DNA follows: TGTGCCAGCAGCCGGGGCAGGGGTTGGTTTGGAAACACCATATATTTT. Full variable domain (outside the CDR3, taken from reference TRBV14 and TRBJ1-3): EAGVTQFPSHSVIEKGQTVTLRCDPISGHDNLYWYRRVMGKEIKFLLHFVKESKQDESGMPNNRFLAERTGGTYSTLKVQPAELEDSGVYFCASSRGRGWFGNTIYFGEGSWLTVV.

This clonotype appeared a few times. The chain joins TRBV20-1 to TRBJ2-2; 7 nucleotides match TRBD2. Unmatched junction bases numbered 12, after V lost 4 bases and J lost 1 base. The CDR3 spans 17 residues. The germline gives CDR1 DFQATT, CDR2 SNEGSKA (reference sequence). For the CDR3, the DNA is TGCAGTGCTACCAGAGCGGGACGGATGAAGAACACCGGGGAGCTGTTTTTT. Its translation: CSATRAGRMKNTGELFF.

This clonotype was counted a few times. The J gene is TRBJ1-1, the V gene TRBV6-5, with 10 positions matching TRBD1. Trimming took 6 bases from V and 4 from J; bases not matched to a gene: 8. Germline CDR1 and CDR2: MNHEY and SVGAGI. The CDR3 consists of 15 residues. The CDR3 nucleotides read TGTGCCAGCAGCCAATTACGGACAGGGGGCACTGAAGCTTTCTTT. Translation: CASSQLRTGGTEAFF.

V is TRBV10-3 and J is TRBJ1-1; the D gene is possibly TRBD1 (5 bases). Germline CDR1 reads ENHRY; CDR2 reads SYGVKD. The CDR3 has 14 residues. V lost 7 bases and J 4 bases, leaving 16 bases between the germline ends. CDR3 bases: TGTGCCATCACGTCCGGGACGCCGCTCACTGAAGCTTTCTTT. It translates to CAITSGTPLTEAFF.

This chain connects TRBV7-2 to TRBJ1-2, with TRBD1 as a possible D gene (6 bases). The germline gives CDR1 SGHTA, CDR2 FQGNSA. The CDR3 runs 14 residues. Trimming took off 5 bases at V and 8 bases at J, with 18 bases between the two ends. The DNA of the CDR3 is TGTGCCAGCAGCCGAGATCTACAGGGAGGAGGCTACACCTTC. Translating gives CASSRDLQGGGYTF. Drawing the rest from reference TRBV7-2 and TRBJ1-2, the complete variable domain is GAGVSQSPSNKVTEKGKDVELRCDPISGHTALYWYRQSLGQGLEFLIYFQGNSAPDKSGLPSDRFSAERTGGSVSTLTIQRTQQEDSAVYLCASSRDLQGGGYTFGSGTRLTVV.

In this sample, this clonotype turned up a few times. The V and J genes are TRBV20-1 and TRBJ1-5; D is perhaps TRBD1 (6 bases). Trimming removed 3 bases from V and 5 bases from J, with 8 bases in between. The CDR3 sequence is 12 residues long. Germline CDR1 reads DFQATT; CDR2 reads SNEGSKA (reference sequence). The CDR3 bases are TGCAGTGCTAGGACAGGCCATCAGCCCCAGCATTTT. Protein: CSARTGHQPQHF.

This clonotype was detected a few times. The chain uses TRBV5-1 and TRBJ2-7; 8 bases line up with TRBD1. V lost 0 bases, J lost 2 bases, and 4 bases stayed unmatched. This CDR3 is 15 amino acids long. CDR1 and CDR2 (germline): SGHRS, YFSETQ. CDR3 bases: TGCGCCAGCAGCTTGGTCGGGACAGGCACCTACGAGCAGTACTTC. Translation: CASSLVGTGTYEQYF.

This clonotype was found a few times. This rearrangement joins TRBV5-6 to TRBJ2-5; D tentatively fits TRBD1 or TRBD2 (5 bases each). V shed 2 bases and J shed 9 bases, with 17 bases lying between them. From germline, CDR1 is SGHDT and CDR2 YYEEEE. The CDR3 spans 14 residues. The CDR3 loop reads CASSFPGTLEAQYF. CDR3 nucleotide sequence: TGTGCCAGCAGCTTTCCCGGGACCCTGGAGGCCCAGTACTTC.

The CDR3 coding sequence is TGTGCCAGCAGCCCTGACAGCGTGGAAGCTTTCTTT. It codes for CASSPDSVEAFF. This chain links TRBV7-9 with TRBJ1-1, with D perhaps matching TRBD1 (5 bases). The V end was cut by 5 bases, the J end by 8 bases, with 12 bases between. The CDR3 covers 12 residues. CDR1 SEHNR and CDR2 FQNEAQ come from the germline V gene (reference sequence).

The rearrangement joins TRBV11-2 to TRBJ2-3; 11 bases fit TRBD2. The ends lost 4 bases at V and 2 bases at J; junction bases unmatched: 5. The germline V gene has CDR1 SGHAT and CDR2 FQNNGV. This CDR3 has 16 residues. The CDR3 loop is CASSSLSGGVTDTQYF. The CDR3 DNA follows: TGTGCCAGCAGCTCCCTTAGCGGGGGGGTCACAGATACGCAGTATTTT.

This chain connects TRBV11-2 to TRBJ1-2; D may be TRBD1 (5 bases). The CDR3 loop spans 16 amino acids. CDR1 is SGHAT, CDR2 FQNNGV, per germline. Trimming shortened V by 4 bases and J by 2 bases, and 17 bases separated the two germline ends. CDR3 protein: CASSSLSGTANYGYTF. As DNA, the CDR3 is TGTGCCAGCAGCTCCCTCTCCGGGACCGCAAACTATGGCTACACCTTC.

This clonotype was found once. The CDR3 reads CASSLELAGGAGYNEQFF. CDR3 nucleotide sequence: TGTGCCAGCAGCCTGGAACTAGCGGGGGGCGCGGGCTACAATGAGCAGTTCTTC. The chain uses TRBV28 and TRBJ2-1, with 12 bases lining up with TRBD2. This CDR3 is built from 18 residues. With V trimmed by 6 bases and J by 3 bases, 12 bases remained unmatched. The germline V gene has CDR1 MDHEN and CDR2 SYDVKM.

This clonotype has more than one count but fewer than ten. This sequence joins TRBV28 and TRBJ2-7, with D tentatively TRBD2 (7 bases). With 6 bases removed from V and 0 bases from J, the gap between germline ends came to 12 bases. Germline assignment: CDR1 MDHEN and CDR2 SYDVKM. The CDR3 has 14 residues. CDR3 sequence reads: CASSPGGSSYEQYV. The CDR3 nucleotides are TGTGCCAGCAGCCCGGGGGGCAGCTCCTACGAGCAGTACGTC.

This clonotype has just a few counts. The chain has TRBV29-1 and TRBJ1-4; maybe TRBD1 (6 bases). The V end lost 3 bases, the J end lost 6 bases, and 11 bases lay between the germline ends. Germline-derived CDR1 and CDR2 are SQVTM and ANQGSEA. The CDR3 runs to 13 residues. CDR3 region: CSVEGATDEKLFF. The CDR3 DNA sequence: TGCAGCGTTGAGGGGGCCACCGATGAAAAACTGTTTTTT.

V and J are TRBV20-1 and TRBJ1-6; tentative D call: TRBD1 (6 bases). Germline-derived CDR1 and CDR2 are DFQATT and SNEGSKA (reference sequence). CDR3 size: 13 residues. The ends were cut back, 4 bases at V and 8 bases at J, with 12 bases in the middle. The CDR3 protein is CSATPSGDSPLHF. CDR3 nucleotides: TGCAGTGCTACCCCCTCAGGGGATTCACCCCTCCACTTT.

There are a few counts of this clonotype. This chain connects TRBV20-1 to TRBJ1-4; D is ambiguous. Trimming stripped 6 bases from V and 6 bases from J, with 14 bases between. Germline V gene data show CDR1 as DFQATT and CDR2 as SNEGSKA (reference sequence). This CDR3 is built from 13 residues. CDR3 in amino acids: CSAPGQYDEKLFF. The CDR3 DNA reads as TGCAGTGCCCCCGGGCAGTATGATGAAAAACTGTTTTTT.